Below, 4 T cell receptor beta chains from the same sample are listed, as sequenced in a study of T cells in Graves' hyperthyroidism and ophthalmopathy. Amplification of TCR beta CDR3 regions was performed using RNA transcripts as template. The HTBI primer set served for first-round RT-PCR of the TCR CDR3. One entry per CDR3 protein, called by TCRdb with MiXCR from the multiplex PCR reads. Seen here are roughly 350,000 distinct CDR3 sequences, roughly 15% observed once, and the top ten hold roughly a fifth. Sequences were obtained from blood. Receptors originate from a woman in her twenties or thirties with Graves' ophthalmopathy.

The chain joins TRBV11-2 to TRBJ2-3; 7 nucleotides align to TRBD1. J was trimmed by 5 bases and V by 4 bases; bases with no gene match: 9. Germline V gives CDR1 SGHAT, CDR2 FQNNGV. The CDR3 sequence is 15 residues long. CDR3 DNA: TGTGCCAGCAGCTCCGACAGGGTTGCGGAAGATACGCAGTATTTT. Its protein product is CASSSDRVAEDTQYF.

This clonotype has a count of ten or more. The chain recombines TRBV12-3 or TRBV12-4 with TRBJ2-7; D is perhaps TRBD1 or TRBD2 (6 bases each). V lost 2 bases and J lost 5, with 10 bases in between. The CDR3 length is 13 residues. The CDR3 protein is CASSLTGANEQYF. Here the CDR3 DNA reads TGTGCCAGCAGTTTAACGGGGGCCAACGAGCAGTACTTC.

This clonotype was counted many times. V is TRBV7-2 and J is TRBJ1-1; TRBD1 matches 7 bases. V shed 2 bases, J shed 0 bases, and the junction held 6 bases outside the gene matches. Germline V lookup: CDR1 SGHTA, CDR2 FQGNSA. The CDR3 extends over 16 amino acids. The CDR3 protein is CASSLRTGRVNTEAFF. The CDR3, as DNA: TGTGCCAGCAGCTTAAGGACAGGACGTGTGAACACTGAAGCTTTCTTT.

The V gene is TRBV30, the J gene TRBJ1-5; no clear D gene. Trimming cost V 2 bases and J 4 bases, with 9 bases left between them. CDR1 GTSNPN and CDR2 SVGIG come from the germline V gene (reference sequence). The CDR3 has 13 amino acids. CDR3 in DNA: TGTGCCTGGAGTTTCCTCCAGAATCAGCCCCAGCATTTT. It codes for CAWSFLQNQPQHF.